The clone carrying this T cell receptor beta chain was picked up a small number of times. The antigen is not known. This entry comes from a study of cytomegalovirus exposure and HLA in healthy donors. Study outcomes and limitations: A few V segments could not be told apart, such as TRBV6-2 and TRBV6-3, and were left out.

The germline CDR1 and CDR2 sequences are SGDLS and YYNGEE. V was shortened by 0 bases and J by 4 bases, with 12 bases between the two germline ends. CDR3 length: 15 amino acids. A multiplex PCR was run with 60 Vbeta primers and 13 Jbeta primers. Libraries were prepared by immunoSEQ multiplex PCR; TCRdb keeps only in-frame clonotypes and omits some of them. The table has about 120,000 clones, 65% to 80% seen once; the top ten hold less than 3%. Specimen: PBMCs. The TCR was taken from a female donor in good health and CMV-seronegative. This chain connects TRBV9 to TRBJ2-3; D is possibly TRBD2 (6 bases). CDR3 sequence: CASSVAGEAPDTQYF. The CDR3, as DNA: TGTGCCAGCAGCGTAGCGGGGGAGGCCCCAGATACGCAGTATTTT.